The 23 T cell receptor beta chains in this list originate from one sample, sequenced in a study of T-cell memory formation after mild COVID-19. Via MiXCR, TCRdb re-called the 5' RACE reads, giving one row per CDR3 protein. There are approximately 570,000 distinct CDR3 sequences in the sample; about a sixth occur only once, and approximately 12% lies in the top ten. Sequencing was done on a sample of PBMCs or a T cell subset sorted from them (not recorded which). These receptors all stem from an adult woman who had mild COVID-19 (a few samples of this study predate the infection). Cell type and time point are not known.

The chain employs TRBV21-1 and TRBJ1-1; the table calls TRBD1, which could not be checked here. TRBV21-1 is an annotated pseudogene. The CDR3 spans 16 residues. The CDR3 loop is CASSKAIDRRNTEAFF. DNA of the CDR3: TGTGCCAGCAGCAAAGCCATCGACAGGCGGAACACTGAAGCTTTCTTT.

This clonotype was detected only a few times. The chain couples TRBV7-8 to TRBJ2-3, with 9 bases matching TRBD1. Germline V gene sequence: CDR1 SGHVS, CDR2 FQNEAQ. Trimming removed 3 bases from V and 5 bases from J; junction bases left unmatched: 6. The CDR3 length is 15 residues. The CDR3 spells CASSLGDRDGDTQYF. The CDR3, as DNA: TGTGCCAGCAGCTTGGGGGACAGGGACGGAGATACGCAGTATTTT.

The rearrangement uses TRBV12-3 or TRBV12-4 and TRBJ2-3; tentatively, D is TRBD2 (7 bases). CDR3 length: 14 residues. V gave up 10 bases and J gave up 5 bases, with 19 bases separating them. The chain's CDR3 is CAISFGGARDTQYF. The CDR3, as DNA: TGTGCCATCTCTTTTGGGGGGGCCAGAGATACGCAGTATTTT.

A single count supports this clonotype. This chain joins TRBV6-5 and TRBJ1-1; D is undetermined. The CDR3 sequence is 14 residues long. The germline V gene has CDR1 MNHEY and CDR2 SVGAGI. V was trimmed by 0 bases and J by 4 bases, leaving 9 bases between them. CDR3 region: CASSYSPGSTEAFF. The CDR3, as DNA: TGTGCCAGCAGTTACTCGCCGGGGTCCACTGAAGCTTTCTTT.

As DNA, the CDR3 is TGTGCCAGCAGCGTCCAGGGCATGGTCAATCAGCCCCAGCATTTT. As protein: CASSVQGMVNQPQHF. This sequence joins TRBV5-4 and TRBJ1-5; D perhaps matches TRBD1 (5 bases). This CDR3 comprises 15 residues. V lost 4 bases and J lost 3, with 14 bases in between. The germline CDR1 and CDR2 sequences are SGHNT and YYREEE (reference sequence).

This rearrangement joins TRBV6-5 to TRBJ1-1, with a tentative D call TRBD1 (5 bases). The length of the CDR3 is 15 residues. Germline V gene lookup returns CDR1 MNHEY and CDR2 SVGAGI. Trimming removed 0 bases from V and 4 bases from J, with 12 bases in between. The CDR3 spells CASSYSGGRVTEAFF. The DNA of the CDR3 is TGTGCCAGCAGTTACTCGGGCGGCAGGGTCACTGAAGCTTTCTTT.

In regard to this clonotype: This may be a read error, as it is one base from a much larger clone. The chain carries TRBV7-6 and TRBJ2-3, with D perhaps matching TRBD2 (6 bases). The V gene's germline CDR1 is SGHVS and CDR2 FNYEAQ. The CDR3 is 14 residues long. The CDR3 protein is CASSLGGPTDRQYF. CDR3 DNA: TGTGCCAGCAGCCTGGGGGGACCCACAGATAGGCAGTATTTT. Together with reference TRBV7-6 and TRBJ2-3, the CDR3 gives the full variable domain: GAGVSQSPRYKVTKRGQDVALRCDPISGHVSLYWYRQALGQGPEFLTYFNYEAQQDKSGLPNDRFSAERPEGSISTLTIQRTEQRDSAMYRCASSLGGPTDRQYFGPGTRLTVL.

Here the CDR3 reads CASSMSGHYNEQFF. DNA for the CDR3: TGTGCCAGTAGTATGTCGGGGCACTACAATGAGCAGTTCTTC. The rearrangement uses TRBV19 and TRBJ2-1, with D tentatively TRBD1 or TRBD2 (5 bases each). V was trimmed by 3 bases and J by 3 bases, leaving 9 bases between them. The length of the CDR3 is 14 residues. In germline, CDR1 is LNHDA, CDR2 SQIVND (reference sequence).

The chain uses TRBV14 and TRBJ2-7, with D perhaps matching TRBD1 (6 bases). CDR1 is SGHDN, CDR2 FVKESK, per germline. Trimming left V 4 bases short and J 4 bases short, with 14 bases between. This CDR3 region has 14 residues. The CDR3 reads CASSRRITGYEQYF. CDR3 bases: TGTGCCAGCAGCCGTAGGATCACAGGGTACGAGCAGTACTTC.

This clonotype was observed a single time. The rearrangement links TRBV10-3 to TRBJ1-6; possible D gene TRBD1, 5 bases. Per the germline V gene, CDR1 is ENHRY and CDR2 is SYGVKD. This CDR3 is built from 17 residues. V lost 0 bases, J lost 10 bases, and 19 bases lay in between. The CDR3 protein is CAISESRVAGMGSPLHF. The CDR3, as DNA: TGTGCCATCAGTGAGTCCCGCGTGGCAGGGATGGGATCACCCCTCCACTTT.

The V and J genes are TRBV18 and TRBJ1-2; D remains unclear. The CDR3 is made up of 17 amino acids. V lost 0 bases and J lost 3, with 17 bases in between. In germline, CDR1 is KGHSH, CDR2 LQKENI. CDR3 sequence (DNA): TGTGCCAGCTCACCACCCATCTTCTCGATGGGAGACTATGGCTACACCTTC. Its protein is CASSPPIFSMGDYGYTF.

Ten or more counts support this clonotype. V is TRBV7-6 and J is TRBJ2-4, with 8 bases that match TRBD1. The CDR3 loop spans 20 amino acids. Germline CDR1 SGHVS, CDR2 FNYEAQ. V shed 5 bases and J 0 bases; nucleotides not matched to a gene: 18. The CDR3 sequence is CASSRNPGDRSLLAKNIQYF. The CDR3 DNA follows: TGTGCCAGCAGCAGAAACCCGGGGGACAGGTCGCTCCTAGCCAAAAACATTCAGTACTTC. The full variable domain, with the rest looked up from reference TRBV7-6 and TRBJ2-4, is GAGVSQSPRYKVTKRGQDVALRCDPISGHVSLYWYRQALGQGPEFLTYFNYEAQQDKSGLPNDRFSAERPEGSISTLTIQRTEQRDSAMYRCASSRNPGDRSLLAKNIQYFGAGTRLSVL.

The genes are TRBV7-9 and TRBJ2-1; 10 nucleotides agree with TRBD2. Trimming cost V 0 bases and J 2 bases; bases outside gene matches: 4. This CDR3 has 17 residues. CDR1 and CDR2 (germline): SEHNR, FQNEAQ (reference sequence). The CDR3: CASSLAPAGGPYNEQFF. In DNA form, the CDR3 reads TGTGCCAGCAGCTTAGCCCCAGCGGGAGGGCCCTACAATGAGCAGTTCTTC.

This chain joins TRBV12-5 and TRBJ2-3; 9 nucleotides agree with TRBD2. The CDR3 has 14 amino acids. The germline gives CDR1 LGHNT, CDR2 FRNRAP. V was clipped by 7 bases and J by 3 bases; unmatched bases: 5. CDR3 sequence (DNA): TGTGCTAGTGCCCTTAGCGGGAGTACAGATACGCAGTATTTT. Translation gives CASALSGSTDTQYF.

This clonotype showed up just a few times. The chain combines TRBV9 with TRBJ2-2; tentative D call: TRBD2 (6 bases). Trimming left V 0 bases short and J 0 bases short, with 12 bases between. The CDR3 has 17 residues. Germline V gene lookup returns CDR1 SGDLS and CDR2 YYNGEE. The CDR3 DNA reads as TGTGCCAGCAGCGTAGCAGCAGCGGGCCCGAACACCGGGGAGCTGTTTTTT. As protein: CASSVAAAGPNTGELFF.

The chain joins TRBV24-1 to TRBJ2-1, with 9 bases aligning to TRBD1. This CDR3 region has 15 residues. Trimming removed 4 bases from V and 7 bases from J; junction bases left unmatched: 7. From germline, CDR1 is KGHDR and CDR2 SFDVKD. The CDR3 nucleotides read TGTGCCACCAGTGACCCCCGGGACAGGGTTAATGAGCAGTTCTTC. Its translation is CATSDPRDRVNEQFF.

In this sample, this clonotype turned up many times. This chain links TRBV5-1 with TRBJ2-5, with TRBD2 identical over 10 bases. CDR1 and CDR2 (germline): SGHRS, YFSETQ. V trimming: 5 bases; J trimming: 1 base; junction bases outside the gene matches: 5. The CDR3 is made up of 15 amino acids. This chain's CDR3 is CASSPGTSVQETQYF. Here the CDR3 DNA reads TGCGCCAGCAGTCCCGGGACTAGCGTCCAAGAGACCCAGTACTTC.

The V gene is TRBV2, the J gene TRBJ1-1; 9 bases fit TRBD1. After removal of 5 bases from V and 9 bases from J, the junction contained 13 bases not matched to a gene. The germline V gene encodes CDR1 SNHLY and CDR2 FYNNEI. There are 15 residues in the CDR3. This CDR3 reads CASSTTPRTGDKAFF. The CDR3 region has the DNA TGTGCCAGCAGTACGACCCCCCGGACAGGGGATAAAGCTTTCTTT.

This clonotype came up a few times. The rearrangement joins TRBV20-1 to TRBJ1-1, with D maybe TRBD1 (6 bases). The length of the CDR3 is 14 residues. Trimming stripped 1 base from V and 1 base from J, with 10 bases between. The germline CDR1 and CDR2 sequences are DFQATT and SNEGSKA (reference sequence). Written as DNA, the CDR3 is TGCAGTGCTAGAGTGGGACACCAGAACACTGAAGCTTTCTTT. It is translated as CSARVGHQNTEAFF.

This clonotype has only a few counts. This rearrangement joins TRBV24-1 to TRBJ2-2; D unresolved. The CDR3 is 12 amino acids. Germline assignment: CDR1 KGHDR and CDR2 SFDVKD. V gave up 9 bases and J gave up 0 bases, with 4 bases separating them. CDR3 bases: TGTGCCACCGCAACGAACACCGGGGAGCTGTTTTTT. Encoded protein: CATATNTGELFF.

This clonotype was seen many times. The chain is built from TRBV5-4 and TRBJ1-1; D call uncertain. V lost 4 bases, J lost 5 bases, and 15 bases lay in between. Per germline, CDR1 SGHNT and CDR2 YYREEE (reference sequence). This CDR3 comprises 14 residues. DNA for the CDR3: TGTGCCAGCAGCCTAGAAGCCAGTGGGACTGAAGCTTTCTTT. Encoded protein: CASSLEASGTEAFF.

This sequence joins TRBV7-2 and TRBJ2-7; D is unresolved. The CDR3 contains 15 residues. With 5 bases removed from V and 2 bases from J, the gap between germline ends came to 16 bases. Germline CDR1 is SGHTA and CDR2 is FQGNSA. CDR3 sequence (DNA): TGTGCCAGCAGCAAGGGTGGTAAAACCACCTACGAGCAGTACTTC. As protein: CASSKGGKTTYEQYF. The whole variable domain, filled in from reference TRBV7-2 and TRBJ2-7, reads GAGVSQSPSNKVTEKGKDVELRCDPISGHTALYWYRQSLGQGLEFLIYFQGNSAPDKSGLPSDRFSAERTGGSVSTLTIQRTQQEDSAVYLCASSKGGKTTYEQYFGPGTRLTVT.

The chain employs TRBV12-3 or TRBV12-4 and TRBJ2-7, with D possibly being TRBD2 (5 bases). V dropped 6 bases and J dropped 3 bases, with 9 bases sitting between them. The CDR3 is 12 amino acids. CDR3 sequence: CASRLEVYEQYF. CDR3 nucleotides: TGTGCCAGCAGGTTGGAGGTCTACGAGCAGTACTTC.